What follows are 16 T cell receptor beta chains derived from one specimen sequenced in a study of T cell responses to AZD1222 COVID-19 vaccine (dated by TCRdb to about 2021). The label giving this sample's time point can be read as: baseline before first vaccination. The treatment or condition label here, explained by the study, means: meningococcal conjugate vaccine given as trial control. The protocol used for the library was the immunoSEQ multiplex PCR assay. In TCRdb, the immuneACCESS table is reduced to in-frame sequences with V and J assigned. These tables do not hold every clone; where another copy was compared, an unresolved V gene accounts for under half, and the others remain unexplained. The sample profile shows around 74,000 clones; roughly 94% of them were found once. The ten largest clones take up around 7.1% of the sample. Sequences were derived from peripheral blood, sampled on day 0 of MenACWY control vaccination. These receptor sequences come from an adult in good health.

The chain couples TRBV4-3 to TRBJ2-1; D gene uncertain. The V and J ends lost 0 bases and 2 bases respectively, with 11 bases between them. Looked up from germline, CDR1 is LGHNA and CDR2 is YSLEER. CDR3 size: 16 residues. In nucleotides, the CDR3 is TGCGCCAGCAGCCAAGAGGTGGCTGGGACCTACAATGAGCAGTTCTTC. It codes for CASSQEVAGTYNEQFF.

This clone was seen a handful of times. This rearrangement joins TRBV11-2 to TRBJ2-7; D is uncertain. The germline V gene encodes CDR1 SGHAT and CDR2 FQNNGV. The CDR3 runs to 15 residues. V lost 2 bases and J lost 6, with 17 bases in between. CDR3 nucleotide sequence: TGTGCCAGCAGCTTATATTCGTCGGCAGTCCCCGAGCAGTACTTC. Translation gives CASSLYSSAVPEQYF.

The rearrangement uses TRBV7-6 and TRBJ1-6; D is undetermined. The V end lost 1 base, the J end lost 7 bases, and 5 bases lay between the germline ends. The germline gives CDR1 SGHVS, CDR2 FNYEAQ. This CDR3 is 13 amino acids long. As DNA, the CDR3 is TGTGCCAGCAGCTTAGAGGCGAATTCACCCCTCCACTTT. It specifies CASSLEANSPLHF.

This clone was observed a single time. The V gene is TRBV6-5, the J gene TRBJ1-3, with a tentative D call TRBD1 (5 bases). V lost 5 bases and J 4 bases, leaving 15 bases between the germline ends. Germline V CDR1 and CDR2: MNHEY, SVGAGI. The CDR3 spans 15 residues. In nucleotides, the CDR3 is TGTGCCAGCAGTCCCCAGGGACTATTAGGAAACACCATATATTTT. Encoded protein: CASSPQGLLGNTIYF.

The chain recombines TRBV3-1 (or the pseudogene TRBV3-2) with TRBJ2-7; no firm D call. Germline V gene sequence: CDR1 LGHDT, CDR2 YNNKEL (reference sequence). Between the trimmed V and J ends, which lost 0 bases and 6 bases, there was a span of 3 bases. The CDR3 length is 11 residues. In nucleotides, the CDR3 is TGTGCCAGCAGCCAAGATCTCGAGCAGTACTTC. It codes for CASSQDLEQYF.

V gene TRBV14 combines with J gene TRBJ1-4; 7 positions match TRBD1. The CDR3 extends over 14 amino acids. Germline-derived CDR1 and CDR2 are SGHDN and FVKESK. V was pared by 4 bases and J by 10 bases, with 9 bases of the junction left unmatched. This CDR3 reads CASSRQGDWGKLFF. DNA of the CDR3: TGTGCCAGCAGCCGACAGGGAGATTGGGGAAAACTGTTTTTT.

The chain couples TRBV18 to TRBJ1-1, with 7 nucleotides matching TRBD1. CDR1 and CDR2 (germline): KGHSH, LQKENI. V shed 1 base, J shed 3 bases, and the junction held 5 bases outside the gene matches. This CDR3 contains 15 residues. CDR3 bases: TGTGCCAGCTCACCACAGACAGGGACCGACACTGAAGCTTTCTTT. Translation: CASSPQTGTDTEAFF.

The rearrangement links TRBV4-3 to TRBJ2-7, with TRBD2 matching over 9 bases. V gave up 4 bases and J gave up 0 bases; unmatched junction bases: 13. The V gene's germline CDR1 is LGHNA and CDR2 YSLEER. The CDR3 length is 18 residues. In nucleotides, the CDR3 is TGCGCCAGCAGCCCCGGGGCTAGCGGGGCCGCCCGCTCCTACGAGCAGTACTTC. Amino acid sequence: CASSPGASGAARSYEQYF.

V usage is TRBV13 and J usage is TRBJ1-2; D possibly corresponds to TRBD1 (5 bases). Trimming shortened V by 5 bases and J by 4 bases, and 14 bases separated the two germline ends. The germline V gene has CDR1 PRHDT and CDR2 FYEKMQ (reference sequence). The CDR3 consists of 14 residues. The chain's CDR3 is CASSVARDLYGYTF. CDR3 in DNA: TGTGCCAGCAGCGTGGCTAGGGACCTCTATGGCTACACCTTC.

The chain carries TRBV7-2 and TRBJ2-5; D is unresolved. CDR3 size: 15 residues. Per germline, CDR1 SGHTA and CDR2 FQGNSA. Deletions cut 4 bases from V and 5 bases from J, with 17 bases between. The CDR3 DNA reads as TGTGCCAGCAGCTCGCAGAGTCAGTTGTCGGAGACCCAGTACTTC. Amino acid sequence: CASSSQSQLSETQYF.

V gene TRBV4-3 combines with J gene TRBJ1-6, with D perhaps matching TRBD1 (6 bases). This CDR3 is built from 15 residues. Trimming took off 4 bases at V and 10 bases at J, with 17 bases between the two ends. Germline values: CDR1 LGHNA, CDR2 YSLEER. CDR3 bases: TGCGCCAGCAGCCTCGGAACCGGGACAAAATCACCCCTCCACTTT. Translated, it gives CASSLGTGTKSPLHF.

The chain joins TRBV7-9 to TRBJ1-1; D is unclear. V lost 3 bases and J 1 base, leaving 6 bases between the germline ends. There are 13 residues in the CDR3. CDR1 SEHNR and CDR2 FQNEAQ come from the germline V gene (reference sequence). The CDR3 region is CASSLRANTEAFF. CDR3 DNA: TGTGCCAGCAGCTTGCGGGCGAACACTGAAGCTTTCTTT.

The chain has TRBV2 and TRBJ2-2; D assignment may be TRBD1 or TRBD2 (6 bases each). V lost 6 bases to trimming and J lost 5 bases, with 16 bases between them. In germline, CDR1 is SNHLY, CDR2 FYNNEI. The CDR3 is 15 residues long. CDR3 DNA sequence: TGTGCCAGCAGAGGCTTCGAGGGGGGAACCGGGGAGCTGTTTTTT. Translating it yields CASRGFEGGTGELFF.

This chain uses TRBV13 with TRBJ2-1; no firm D call. Trimming took 1 base from V and 6 from J, leaving 7 bases between them. Germline assignment: CDR1 PRHDT and CDR2 FYEKMQ (reference sequence). The CDR3 covers 13 residues. The CDR3 DNA reads TGTGCCAGCAGCTTAGCCTTTAGCAATGAGCAGTTCTTC. Translating gives CASSLAFSNEQFF.

The chain couples TRBV29-1 to TRBJ2-7; D uncertain. The CDR3 length is 12 residues. Trimming cost V 4 bases and J 1 base, with 8 bases left between them. Germline CDR1 is SQVTM and CDR2 is ANQGSEA. The CDR3, as DNA: TGCAGCGTTGGAGCAAGTTCCTACGAGCAGTACTTC. Translated: CSVGASSYEQYF.

This clone was recorded only once. The chain has TRBV19 and TRBJ1-4; 8 bases align to TRBD1. The V segment lost 6 bases and the J segment 3 bases; nucleotides outside the gene matches: 9. Germline values: CDR1 LNHDA, CDR2 SQIVND (reference sequence). This CDR3 is built from 16 residues. CDR3: CASSPQGQGANEKLFF. CDR3 nucleotides: TGTGCCAGTAGCCCCCAAGGACAGGGCGCTAATGAAAAACTGTTTTTT.